The following is a T cell receptor beta chain sequence with its context. No antigen is known for it. The entry originates in a study of radiotherapy plus CTLA-4 blockade in lung cancer. In the study overall: Objective responses emerged in around 18% of patients, and 30% to 40% attained disease control.

The study, taken as a whole, reports: Early shifts in blood T cell clones, with interferon-beta, reportedly predicted response best. Peripheral blood showed expansion of tumor-derived TCR clones after radiotherapy and ipilimumab.

The repertoire was sequenced with immunoSEQ multiplex PCR; TCRdb's copy has only in-frame clones and lacks some. The sample has more than 90,000 clones; roughly 77% are singletons. V dropped 7 bases and J dropped 7 bases, with 14 bases sitting between them. This CDR3 has 12 amino acids. The germline CDR1 and CDR2 sequences are SGDLS and YYNGEE. The sequenced sample was peripheral blood, obtained from a patient treated with radiotherapy plus ipilimumab. The clonotype was recovered from a human donor with non-small cell lung cancer that progressed on radiotherapy plus ipilimumab. Some clones in this sample may be carry-over from other donors' samples. This chain joins TRBV9 and TRBJ1-2, with a tentative D call TRBD1 (6 bases). The CDR3 is CASATGGSGYTF. In DNA, the CDR3 is TGTGCCAGCGCGACGGGGGGCTCTGGCTACACCTTC.